One and the same sample provided the 10 T cell receptor beta chains below, sequenced in a study of T-cell memory formation after mild COVID-19. Each CDR3 protein is one row after TCRdb ran MiXCR on the 5' RACE reads. The sample includes about 420,000 distinct CDR3 sequences, 23% of them seen just once. The specimen sequenced was PBMCs or a T cell subset sorted from them (not recorded which). Receptors were obtained from an adult woman who had mild COVID-19 (a few samples of this study predate the infection). Cell type and time point are not known.

This clonotype was counted only a few times. The chain employs TRBV18 and TRBJ2-3; TRBD2 aligns across 11 bases. The CDR3 is made up of 18 amino acids. The V and J ends lost 2 bases and 4 bases, in that order; junction bases with no gene match: 11. Germline loops: CDR1 KGHSH, CDR2 LQKENI. CDR3 sequence reads: CASSPVAGGHSAADTQYF. CDR3 bases: TGTGCCAGCTCACCAGTAGCGGGGGGGCACTCAGCGGCAGATACGCAGTATTTT.

Here the CDR3 DNA reads TGTGCCATCAGTGCTTATACACCGGGACAGCATCAAGAGACCCAGTACTTC. Translating gives CAISAYTPGQHQETQYF. The chain has TRBV10-3 and TRBJ2-5; 7 positions match TRBD1. This CDR3 contains 17 residues. Trimming took 4 bases from V and 2 from J; bases not matched to a gene: 13. Germline-derived CDR1 and CDR2 are ENHRY and SYGVKD.

The chain employs TRBV24-1 and TRBJ2-3, with D hard to call. Deletions cut 0 bases from V and 7 bases from J, with 7 bases between. The CDR3 covers 13 residues. In germline, CDR1 is KGHDR, CDR2 SFDVKD. CDR3 sequence (DNA): TGTGCCACCAGTGATTTGCTAAGTCATACGCAGTATTTT. Protein sequence: CATSDLLSHTQYF.

The rearrangement uses TRBV27 and TRBJ1-1; 7 bases line up with TRBD1. Germline CDR1 reads MNHEY; CDR2 reads SMNVEV (reference sequence). Trimming removed 8 bases from V and 6 bases from J; junction bases left unmatched: 9. This CDR3 is 13 amino acids long. In nucleotides, the CDR3 is TGTGCCAGCTCCCCTCCGACAGGGTCTGAAGCTTTCTTT. It encodes CASSPPTGSEAFF.

This chain uses TRBV12-3 or TRBV12-4 with TRBJ1-1; TRBD1 aligns across 8 bases. This CDR3 has 14 residues. Trimming at V came to 6 bases and at J to 6 bases, leaving 9 bases not matched to a gene. CDR3 DNA: TGTGCCAGCAGCGACCGGGACAGGCTCGCTGAAGCTTTCTTT. It is translated as CASSDRDRLAEAFF.

This chain uses TRBV24-1 with TRBJ2-6; the match to TRBD1 covers 7 bases. The CDR3 runs 18 residues. V gave up 3 bases and J gave up 1 base; unmatched junction bases: 8. Germline values: CDR1 KGHDR, CDR2 SFDVKD. As DNA, the CDR3 is TGTGCCACCAGTGATGCCGGGACAGTTTTGTCTGGGGCCAACGTCCTGACTTTC. Its translation is CATSDAGTVLSGANVLTF.

The V gene is TRBV10-3, the J gene TRBJ2-7; 7 bases align to TRBD1. CDR1 and CDR2 from the germline V gene are ENHRY and SYGVKD. This CDR3 has 17 amino acids. The V gene end was trimmed by 3 bases and the J gene end by 1 base; junction bases not matched to a gene: 12. The CDR3 here is CAISDPDRVRGSYEQYF. In DNA, the CDR3 is TGTGCCATCAGTGACCCTGACAGGGTCCGAGGGTCCTACGAGCAGTACTTC.

This clonotype showed up just a few times. The genes are TRBV5-1 and TRBJ2-4, with D possibly TRBD2 on 5 matching bases. There are 12 residues in the CDR3. Germline V lookup: CDR1 SGHRS, CDR2 YFSETQ. Trimming shortened V by 0 bases and J by 13 bases, and 11 bases separated the two germline ends. As DNA, the CDR3 is TGCGCCAGCAGCTTGGCGGGATTCGGGCAGTACTTC. Protein: CASSLAGFGQYF.

The rearrangement uses TRBV12-3 or TRBV12-4 and TRBJ1-2, with D maybe TRBD1 (6 bases). V was clipped by 7 bases and J by 2 bases, with 11 bases between them. There are 13 residues in the CDR3. The CDR3 reads CASTQGINYGYTF. CDR3 DNA sequence: TGTGCCAGCACACAGGGCATCAACTATGGCTACACCTTC.

The genes are TRBV7-8 and TRBJ1-2; no definite D call. This CDR3 region has 13 residues. From germline, CDR1 is SGHVS and CDR2 FQNEAQ. V was trimmed by 0 bases and J by 4 bases, leaving 6 bases between them. The CDR3 DNA is TGTGCCAGCAGCTTAGCGGAGACCTATGGCTACACCTTC. This gives the protein CASSLAETYGYTF.